Below, one T cell receptor (beta chain) is given with its context. The record originates from a study of control samples from healthy donors and cancer patients. The table came from immunoSEQ multiplex PCR; TCRdb's copy has only in-frame clones and leaves some out. This table has 90,000 to 130,000 clones, approximately 88% appearing once. Trimming removed 1 base from V and 7 bases from J, with 7 bases in between. The CDR3 is 11 residues long. In germline, CDR1 is DFQATT, CDR2 SNEGSKA (reference sequence). V usage is TRBV20-1 and J usage is TRBJ1-1; D remains ambiguous. The receptor was derived from a woman between 55 and 75 years old with lung cancer. The specimen was PBMCs. The CDR3, as DNA: TGCAGTGCTAGAGTCCAGTATGAAGCTTTCTTT. Encoded protein: CSARVQYEAFF.